A selection of T cell receptor beta chains follows, all from one sample in a study of blood T cell repertoires in COVID-19. Generated by immunoSEQ multiplex PCR, the TCRdb table keeps only in-frame clones and is missing some. The sample yields a few hundred thousand clones, about 85% seen once. The sequenced sample consisted of peripheral blood. The receptors shown here come from a man aged 18 to 35 with active or convalescent COVID-19. The CDR3 runs from the conserved cysteine through the conserved F or W. A D gene is named only where the DNA matches it firmly. Expanded clones are given a class, and other clones once, few, many or no size at all.

d_call,clone_size,v_call,j_call,cdr3_aa
NA,NA,TRBV9,TRBJ1-1,CASSVTPGARTEAFF
NA,NA,TRBV29-1,TRBJ1-2,CSVVGGGSQLLYGYTF
NA,once,TRBV19,TRBJ1-1,CASSTRGGAIAEAFF
TRBD2,few,TRBV10-1,TRBJ2-1,CASDIGTSASYNEQFF
TRBD1,few,TRBV7-6,TRBJ1-2,CASSLNRGYGYTF
TRBD1,NA,TRBV27,TRBJ1-5,CASSRTGGEPQHF
NA,NA,TRBV6-5,TRBJ1-2,CASSKGPGVNGYTF
NA,NA,TRBV4-2,TRBJ2-7,CASSQAPAARPYEQYF
NA,NA,TRBV5-1,TRBJ2-7,CASSLASGYEQYF
NA,NA,TRBV28,TRBJ1-1,CASSRSLGLGNTEAFF
NA,NA,TRBV11-2,TRBJ1-3,CASSPQQGGNTIYF
NA,once,TRBV5-1,TRBJ2-7,CASSLEGTYEQYF
NA,NA,TRBV10-2,TRBJ1-3,CASRDSRSGNTIYF
NA,NA,TRBV5-1,TRBJ2-2,CASTLTGELFF
TRBD1,NA,TRBV6-6,TRBJ1-5,CASRSSGTGQPQHF
NA,NA,TRBV7-9,TRBJ2-3,CASSGRRGDTQYF
NA,NA,TRBV28,TRBJ2-1,CASSLDMGQGGANEQFF
NA,NA,TRBV30,TRBJ1-5,CAWSVQGRQPQHF
NA,NA,TRBV29-1,TRBJ2-7,CSAKSGERSYEQYF
TRBD2,NA,TRBV10-2,TRBJ2-7,CASRLAGGPREQYF
NA,NA,TRBV9,TRBJ2-3,CASSVSGTSVTDTQYF
NA,NA,TRBV14,TRBJ1-2,CASSHLMDGLGGYTF
NA,NA,TRBV27,TRBJ1-5,CASSLLRDHNQPQHF
NA,NA,TRBV7-2,TRBJ2-1,CASSLDTLTVPYNEQFF
NA,NA,TRBV12-3/TRBV12-4,TRBJ1-2,CASSPRGGGYTF
TRBD2,once,TRBV5-1,TRBJ2-2,CASSLAPAGGLEANTGELFF
NA,NA,TRBV25-1,TRBJ1-1,CASSVGARDTEAFF
NA,NA,TRBV28,TRBJ2-5,CASSLAGIGRQETQYF
NA,NA,TRBV7-6,TRBJ2-1,CASSLLDVGAWTYNEQFF
NA,once,TRBV6-2/TRBV6-3,TRBJ2-1,CASSIRLTSYNEQFF
NA,NA,TRBV15,TRBJ2-5,CATSPQGFVEETQYF
NA,NA,TRBV2,TRBJ2-5,CASSAELRGTQYF
NA,NA,TRBV30,TRBJ1-3,CAWSVIVDTIYF
TRBD1,NA,TRBV29-1,TRBJ2-7,CSAQWDRLGEQYF
NA,NA,TRBV12-3/TRBV12-4,TRBJ1-2,CASSLEGHGYTF
NA,NA,TRBV7-2,TRBJ1-1,CASSSRAEAFF
NA,once,TRBV28,TRBJ1-3,CASSFPMSSGNTIYF
TRBD2,few,TRBV7-9,TRBJ2-5,CASSPWTSSETQYF
NA,NA,TRBV5-1,TRBJ1-4,CASSPSSTNEKLFF
NA,NA,TRBV5-4,TRBJ2-2,CASSVDTANTGELFF
NA,NA,TRBV3-1/TRBV3-2,TRBJ2-5,CASSQMTIFQETQYF
TRBD2,NA,TRBV5-1,TRBJ2-3,CASSLVGTSGNTQYF
TRBD2,NA,TRBV6-2/TRBV6-3,TRBJ2-5,CASSPGPGLAKETQYF
NA,NA,TRBV5-1,TRBJ1-1,CASSMWEGGMNTEAFF